This T cell receptor (beta chain) stems from a study of response to subunit inactivated influenza vaccine. Germline assignment: CDR1 GTSNPN and CDR2 SVGIG (reference sequence). V shed 2 bases and J shed 6 bases, with 11 bases lying between them. The CDR3 length is 13 residues. TCRdb re-derived calls from the RT-PCR reads in MiXCR, one entry per CDR3 protein. This sample yields hundreds of thousands of distinct CDR3 sequences, of which around 18% are seen a single time; roughly 10% belongs to the top ten. The source was PBMCs from blood, collected more than 4 days after vaccination. This clonotype was obtained from a man aged 50 or older who received an inactivated influenza vaccine. The rearrangement joins TRBV30 to TRBJ2-4; the D call may be TRBD1 or TRBD2 (5 bases each). The CDR3: CAWSNPGPNIQYF. CDR3 DNA: TGTGCCTGGAGTAACCCGGGACCAAACATTCAGTACTTC.